This TCR beta chain was sequenced for a study of cytomegalovirus exposure and HLA in healthy donors. The germline gives CDR1 SGHVS, CDR2 FNYEAQ. Unmatched junction bases numbered 4, after V lost 1 base and J lost 8 bases. CDR3 size: 14 residues. PCR employed 60 Vbeta and 13 Jbeta primers. Method: immunoSEQ multiplex PCR; TCRdb's copy keeps in-frame clones and lacks some. This sample has some 150,000 clones, with 83% found just once. The chain employs TRBV7-6 and TRBJ1-2; TRBD1 aligns across 10 bases. The specimen was PBMCs. This receptor was obtained from a man aged 35-49 years in good health and CMV-seronegative. CDR3 nucleotide sequence: TGTGCCAGCAGCTTAGGAGGGACAGGGGCCGGCTACACCTTC. Protein sequence: CASSLGGTGAGYTF.